The 29 T cell receptor beta chains below come from one sample, sequenced in a study of blood T cells in healthy people across ages. The second PCR ran about 6 to 11 cycles with a sample-barcoded 5' primer and J-beta primers. TCRdb used MiXCR to reprocess the 5' RACE reads, holding one entry per CDR3 protein. The sample records 600,000 or so distinct CDR3 sequences, about 21% being singletons. The sample consisted of blood. These TCRs come from a man aged 65 to 85 in good health.

This clonotype was seen only a few times. CDR3 amino acids: CASSEFSGGSGEQFF. The DNA of the CDR3 is TGTGCCAGCAGTGAATTTAGCGGGGGGTCGGGTGAGCAGTTCTTC. This sequence joins TRBV25-1 and TRBJ2-1; TRBD2 matches 10 bases. Germline V gene lookup returns CDR1 MGHDK and CDR2 SYGVNS. The CDR3 extends over 15 amino acids. Trimming removed 1 base from V and 9 bases from J; junction bases left unmatched: 6.

This clonotype has a handful of counts. V usage is TRBV18 and J usage is TRBJ2-1, with D unresolved. The end of the DNA fits TRBJ2-7 better, so the J call may be wrong. Germline loops: CDR1 KGHSH, CDR2 LQKENI. This CDR3 spans 14 amino acids. The CDR3 here is CASSPERVTYEQYF. The DNA for the CDR3 is TGTGCCAGCTCACCGGAAAGGGTCACCTACGAGCAGTACTTC.

This clonotype was observed a few times. CDR3 in amino acids: CASSLSASGPQETQYF. The CDR3 coding sequence is TGTGCCAGCAGTTTATCGGCTAGCGGGCCCCAAGAGACCCAGTACTTC. The chain couples TRBV28 to TRBJ2-5; TRBD2 agrees at 8 bases. CDR1 is MDHEN and CDR2 is SYDVKM in the germline V gene. The V and J ends lost 1 base and 1 base, in that order; junction bases with no gene match: 5. The CDR3 length is 16 residues.

The chain links TRBV7-9 to TRBJ2-4; D ambiguous. The germline V and J ends were trimmed by 7 bases and 7 bases, with 14 bases remaining between them. CDR1 SEHNR and CDR2 FQNEAQ come from the germline V gene (reference sequence). This CDR3 region has 13 residues. CDR3 residues: CASTDGTFNIQYF. The CDR3 coding sequence is TGTGCCAGCACAGATGGCACATTTAACATTCAGTACTTC. Based on the CDR3 plus reference TRBV7-9 and TRBJ2-4, the full variable domain is DTGVSQNPRHKITKRGQNVTFRCDPISEHNRLYWYRQTLGQGPEFLTYFQNEAQLEKSRLLSDRFSAERPKGSFSTLEIQRTEQGDSAMYLCASTDGTFNIQYFGAGTRLSVL.

Many counts were recorded for this clonotype. V gene TRBV5-1 combines with J gene TRBJ2-7; D gene ambiguous. CDR3 length: 13 amino acids. V lost 0 bases and J 3 bases, leaving 7 bases between the germline ends. Per germline, CDR1 SGHRS and CDR2 YFSETQ. The CDR3 bases are TGCGCCAGCAGCTTGGGCCAGCTCTACGAGCAGTACTTC. Encoded protein: CASSLGQLYEQYF.

J is TRBJ2-5 and V is TRBV2; 11 bases line up with TRBD2. The last part of the DNA fits TRBJ2-1 better; the J call may be wrong. Germline lookup yields CDR1 SNHLY and CDR2 FYNNEI. There are 15 residues in the CDR3. The CDR3 sequence is CASSETSGMSGEQFF. The DNA of the CDR3 is TGTGCCAGCAGTGAGACTAGCGGGATGAGCGGTGAGCAGTTCTTC.

There are a few counts of this clonotype. The genes are TRBV24-1 and TRBJ2-7; TRBD2 matches 9 bases. V shed 1 base and J 3 bases; nucleotides not matched to a gene: 6. Germline-derived CDR1 and CDR2 are KGHDR and SFDVKD. This CDR3 is built from 16 residues. CDR3 loop: CATSDLELAGNYEQYF. The CDR3 DNA reads as TGTGCCACCAGTGATTTAGAACTAGCGGGTAACTACGAGCAGTACTTC.

The J gene is TRBJ2-1, the V gene TRBV2; D not certain. The J call could be wrong; TRBJ2-5 is a better fit for the DNA end. Germline assignment: CDR1 SNHLY and CDR2 FYNNEI. This CDR3 is 15 amino acids long. The CDR3 DNA is TGTGCCAGCAGTTCTACACAGTCCCCTCGGGAGACCCAGTACTTC. Amino acid sequence: CASSSTQSPRETQYF.

This chain joins TRBV19 and TRBJ2-5; 14 bases map to TRBD2. The DNA end lines up better with TRBJ2-1; the J call may be wrong. Germline V gives CDR1 LNHDA, CDR2 SQIVND (reference sequence). The CDR3 sequence is 17 residues long. The CDR3 reads CASSIDYGTSGRTEQFF. CDR3 nucleotide sequence: TGTGCCAGTAGTATAGATTATGGGACTAGCGGGAGAACTGAGCAGTTCTTC.

V and J are TRBV5-1 and TRBJ2-3, with 8 bases identical to TRBD2. J lost 4 bases, V lost 4 bases, and 17 bases had no gene match. CDR3 length: 18 residues. Germline-derived CDR1 and CDR2 are SGHRS and YFSETQ. The CDR3 DNA reads TGCGCCAGCAGCGGGTTGTCGGTTCCAGCGGGAGTCTCAGATACGCAGTATTTT. Protein product: CASSGLSVPAGVSDTQYF.

The chain links TRBV5-1 to TRBJ2-3; 8 bases align to TRBD2. This CDR3 comprises 19 residues. Unmatched junction bases numbered 12, after V lost 0 bases and J lost 0 bases. CDR1 and CDR2 (germline): SGHRS, YFSETQ. The CDR3: CASSLGPGTRISSTDTQYF. CDR3 nucleotides: TGCGCCAGCAGCTTGGGTCCCGGGACTAGGATCTCTAGCACAGATACGCAGTATTTT.

There are a few counts of this clonotype. J is TRBJ2-6 and V is TRBV15; 9 nucleotides line up with TRBD2. CDR3 length: 18 residues. With 0 bases clipped from V and 0 bases from J, the junction kept 3 bases outside the gene matches. Germline-derived CDR1 and CDR2 are LNHNV and YYDKDF (reference sequence). For the CDR3, the DNA is TGTGCCACCAGCAGAGATAGCGGGGGTTACTCTGGGGCCAACGTCCTGACTTTC. It codes for CATSRDSGGYSGANVLTF.

This clonotype was found many times. The DNA for the CDR3 is TGCGCCAGCAGCCCCGGGACCGTAAGCTCCTACGAGCAGTACTTC. Its translation is CASSPGTVSSYEQYF. The rearrangement uses TRBV5-1 and TRBJ2-7; D might be TRBD1 or TRBD2, each matching 5 bases. The V gene's germline CDR1 is SGHRS and CDR2 YFSETQ. Trimming took 4 bases from V and 0 from J, leaving 14 bases between them. The CDR3 sequence is 15 residues long.

Many counts were recorded for this clonotype. This chain uses TRBV7-2 with TRBJ2-7; tentative D call: TRBD2 (5 bases). Trimming left V 4 bases short and J 0 bases short, with 13 bases between. Germline values: CDR1 SGHTA, CDR2 FQGNSA. The CDR3 is 15 residues long. DNA of the CDR3: TGTGCCAGCAGCTCTCTCCCCCTAGCCTCCTACGAGCAGTACTTC. Translated, it gives CASSSLPLASYEQYF.

The chain recombines TRBV5-1 with TRBJ2-1; the D call may be TRBD1 or TRBD2 (5 bases each). Looked up from germline, CDR1 is SGHRS and CDR2 is YFSETQ. The CDR3 spans 14 residues. V was pared by 5 bases and J by 8 bases, with 17 bases between. CDR3 residues: CASRAGTTRDEQFF. The CDR3 coding sequence is TGCGCCAGCAGAGCTGGGACCACGAGGGATGAGCAGTTCTTC.

There are a few counts of this clonotype. V usage is TRBV4-1 and J usage is TRBJ1-1, with 9 bases matching TRBD1. The CDR3 runs 13 residues. V lost 5 bases to trimming and J lost 7 bases; unmatched junction nucleotides: 5. The germline CDR1 and CDR2 sequences are MGHRA and YSYEKL. CDR3 sequence (DNA): TGCGCCAGCAGCTCACAGGGGGCTAATGAAGCTTTCTTT. This gives the protein CASSSQGANEAFF.

This clonotype was recorded many times. The CDR3 DNA follows: TGTGCCATCAGTGAGTCGGCGGGAGCGGGCCAAGAGACCCAGTACTTC. It yields the protein CAISESAGAGQETQYF. This sequence joins TRBV10-3 and TRBJ2-5; TRBD2 matches at 7 bases. Trimming at V came to 0 bases and at J to 1 base, leaving 5 bases not matched to a gene. Germline CDR1 reads ENHRY; CDR2 reads SYGVKD. This CDR3 comprises 16 residues.

The table lists this clonotype with many counts. This CDR3 reads CSVVQGGRELFF. CDR3 DNA sequence: TGCAGCGTTGTACAGGGGGGGAGGGAGCTGTTTTTT. The chain employs TRBV29-1 and TRBJ2-2; TRBD1 is a possible D gene (8 bases). Germline V CDR1 and CDR2: SQVTM, ANQGSEA. Trimming stripped 4 bases from V and 9 bases from J, with 12 bases between. The CDR3 is 12 amino acids.

The V gene is TRBV6-2 or TRBV6-3, the J gene TRBJ1-1; 8 bases line up with TRBD1. There are 15 residues in the CDR3. The germline V gene has CDR1 MNHEY and CDR2 SVGEGT. V dropped 3 bases and J dropped 7; count of bases not matched to a gene: 10. For the CDR3, the DNA is TGTGCCAGCAGTTATAATGACAGGGGAAGTGGTGAAGCTTTCTTT. This gives the protein CASSYNDRGSGEAFF.

Only a few counts were recorded for this clonotype. The J gene is TRBJ2-5, the V gene TRBV3-1; 8 bases fit TRBD2. The assigned J gene may be wrong: the sequence end matches TRBJ2-1 better. CDR3 size: 15 residues. Germline loops: CDR1 LGHDT, CDR2 YNNKEL (reference sequence). Here the CDR3 DNA reads TGTGCCAGCAGCCAAGTCGTAGCGGGAAGCTATGAGCAGTTCTTC. Translating it yields CASSQVVAGSYEQFF.

This clonotype was counted only a few times. The V call is TRBV9, the J call TRBJ2-5; D uncertain. Germline V gene data show CDR1 as SGDLS and CDR2 as YYNGEE. The CDR3 totals 14 residues. With 4 bases removed from V and 5 bases from J, the gap between germline ends came to 15 bases. The CDR3 DNA reads TGTGCCAGCAGCCCCGGAGACCAGCGCGAGACCCAGTACTTC. Residues: CASSPGDQRETQYF.

This clonotype occurred a few times. V and J are TRBV3-1 and TRBJ2-2; 10 bases fit TRBD2. Germline V lookup: CDR1 LGHDT, CDR2 YNNKEL (reference sequence). With V trimmed by 4 bases and J by 4 bases, 12 bases remained unmatched. The CDR3 totals 18 residues. CDR3 sequence reads: CASSLRTSGLTITGELFF. Here the CDR3 DNA reads TGTGCCAGCAGCCTCCGGACTAGCGGCCTTACGATCACCGGGGAGCTGTTTTTT.

The CDR3 reads CASSVDEGEWGNQPQHF. CDR3 bases: TGTGCCAGCAGCGTAGATGAAGGGGAGTGGGGAAATCAGCCCCAGCATTTT. The V gene is TRBV9, the J gene TRBJ1-5; perhaps TRBD1 as D (5 bases). Germline-derived CDR1 and CDR2 are SGDLS and YYNGEE. The CDR3 loop spans 17 amino acids. The ends were cut back, 0 bases at V and 4 bases at J, with 17 bases in the middle.

The chain links TRBV6-5 to TRBJ2-7, with TRBD2 matching 8 bases. Looked up from germline, CDR1 is MNHEY and CDR2 is SVGAGI. Losses at the gene ends were 6 bases for V and 5 bases for J; bases not matched to a gene: 6. The CDR3 extends over 13 amino acids. The CDR3 DNA sequence: TGTGCCAGCAGAACTCTAGCGGGCAACGAGCAGTACTTC. Translated: CASRTLAGNEQYF.

V gene TRBV27 combines with J gene TRBJ1-4; 12 bases agree with TRBD1. This CDR3 spans 18 amino acids. Germline V gene sequence: CDR1 MNHEY, CDR2 SMNVEV (reference sequence). After removal of 5 bases from V and 6 bases from J, the junction contained 13 bases not matched to a gene. CDR3 sequence reads: CASSQGHGTGGSDEKLFF. For the CDR3, the DNA is TGTGCCAGCAGTCAGGGCCACGGGACAGGGGGCTCGGATGAAAAACTGTTTTTT.

Only a few counts were recorded for this clonotype. The rearrangement links TRBV3-1 to TRBJ2-2; D ambiguous. Germline V gene data show CDR1 as LGHDT and CDR2 as YNNKEL (reference sequence). This CDR3 is 12 amino acids long. V was clipped by 7 bases and J by 2 bases, with 5 bases between them. CDR3 in amino acids: CASTINTGELFF. CDR3 coding DNA: TGTGCCAGCACCATAAACACCGGGGAGCTGTTTTTT.

The table lists this clonotype with a few counts. This chain connects TRBV6-5 to TRBJ2-1; D is uncertain. The J call could be wrong; TRBJ2-7 is a better fit for the DNA end. The CDR3 is 15 amino acids. CDR1 MNHEY and CDR2 SVGAGI come from the germline V gene. The CDR3 region has the DNA TGTGCCAGCAGTTACTCGAGGTTAGCTTCTTACGAGCAGTACTTC. It translates to CASSYSRLASYEQYF.

This clonotype was picked up a small number of times. This rearrangement joins TRBV10-3 to TRBJ2-7, with 7 bases fitting TRBD2. The CDR3 has 12 amino acids. Trimming took 8 bases from V and 2 from J; bases not matched to a gene: 3. Germline V CDR1 and CDR2: ENHRY, SYGVKD. The CDR3 here is CAIGGGTYEQYF. The CDR3 nucleotides are TGTGCCATCGGGGGAGGGACCTACGAGCAGTACTTC.

In this sample, this clonotype turned up a few times. The chain couples TRBV7-3 to TRBJ2-3, with D unresolved. Germline-derived CDR1 and CDR2 are SGHTA and FQGTGA. Trimming pared 5 bases from V and 3 bases from J, leaving 15 bases between. The CDR3 totals 15 residues. CDR3 amino acids: CASSPGSRETDTQYF. CDR3 bases: TGTGCCAGCAGCCCCGGAAGTAGGGAAACAGATACGCAGTATTTT.